The following is a T cell receptor beta chain sequence with its context. A much larger clone lies one base from this, so it may be a read error. Using its own MiXCR run on the PCR reads, TCRdb lists one record per CDR3 protein. The sample shows about 510,000 distinct CDR3 sequences, around 23% of them seen only once. The entry originates in a study of molecular identifiers for immune sequencing clone quantification. The CDR3 runs 17 residues. Germline V lookup: CDR1 SNHLY, CDR2 FYNNEI. The source material was naive CD8+ T cells from blood, with Jurkat cell RNA spiked in. Regarding subset: FACS-sorted CD8+CD4-CCR7+CD45RA+ naive T cells. V usage is TRBV2 and J usage is TRBJ2-3; 7 bases are a match to TRBD1. This sequence was found in a human donor in good health. Some libraries in this study had Jurkat cell RNA spiked in. CDR3 sequence (DNA): TGTGCCAGCAGATACATAAGGACAGGCCGGGGCACAGATACGCGGTATTTT. It codes for CASRYIRTGRGTDTRYF.